This TCR beta chain was retrieved from a study of Japanese encephalitis immunity and Zika vaccine responses listed by TCRdb under 2021. Context from the whole study: Each included participant got alum-adjuvanted ZPIV three times, at weeks 0, 4 and 28, with every dose being 5.0 ug. In addition, the TCR repertoires of a few flavivirus-naive individuals were analyzed at weeks 2, 6 and 52 after ZPIV vaccination began. The ZIKV peptides, 15-mers that overlapped by 11 residues, were chosen for containing NetMHCpan/NetMHCII-predicted epitopes with affinity below 50 nM. Over 9 participants were given two doses of JEV vaccine (IXIARO) 28 days apart, two to three months before the first ZPIV dose. Before ZPIV, 11 to 12 participants got a single dose of YFV vaccine (YF-VAX), while several participants were flavivirus-naive. For stimulation, either ZIKV structural-protein peptide pools divided into flavivirus-conserved and non-conserved sets were used, or JEV or YFV peptides matching the pre-vaccination. The study asked whether earlier vaccination against Japanese encephalitis virus (JEV) or yellow fever virus (YFV) shaped CD4 T cell responses to the Zika vaccine. For TCR sequencing, over 5 representative participants were chosen from each pre-vaccination group, with samples at week 0 (after pre-vaccination, before ZPIV) and week 52.

PBMCs were labeled with CellTrace CFSE and cultured for around six days in RPMI with approximately 7.5% human serum plus peptide pools at roughly 0.94 ug/mL each. On a BD FACSAria, proliferating CD4 T cells were sorted without fixation as live CD56-CD19-CD16-CD3+CD4+ CFSE-low cells. The enrolled adults were healthy, and microneutralization screening showed them to be seronegative for ZIKV, JEV, YFV, DENV and WNV. The samples were taken from a phase 1, double-blinded, randomized, placebo-controlled trial testing an alum-adjuvanted Zika purified-inactivated virus (ZPIV) vaccine. Peripheral blood mononuclear cells were isolated using a standard procedure and then kept frozen in liquid nitrogen until they were used. Overall study results and their limits: The individual peptides behind the cross-reactive responses were not identified because limits on sample size made peptide-pool deconvolution impossible. Only a few individuals showed CD8 T cell responses to the ZIKV peptide pools, and those responses were of very low magnitude. JEV-pre-vaccinated donors showed higher repertoire similarity across time-points and stimulations than YFV-pre-vaccinated donors, indicating more clonotypes common to ZIKV and JEV stimulation. Only a subset of trial participants with three doses and adequate samples was analyzed, not the entire vaccinated cohort. Samples were clustered by participant, with no similarity observed between individuals, suggesting that no public TCRs were detected. In JEV-pre-vaccinated donors, the repertoire richness of CD4 T cells responding to conserved ZIKV epitopes decreased significantly after ZPIV.

The CDR3, cysteine through phenylalanine, is 14 amino acids long. Kept here is only the CDR3 DNA, which spans 42 bases and is read in frame from base 1. CDR1 and CDR2, per the germline V gene, are MNHEY and SVGAGI. A distance of 13 bases separates the germline ends of V and J, which lose 6 bases and 7 bases respectively. This clonotype is identified as medium-sized (0.01 to 0.1%). Base qualities are not at hand, and no much larger clone is one base apart. The library was made by 5' RACE. Before sequencing, TCRbeta libraries were pooled in proportion to the sorted cell numbers of each library. Total RNA was extracted from the sorted cells with RNAzol RT, and cDNA was synthesized using an oligo(dT) primer and a template-switching oligo. Using Kapa HiFi, PCR amplified the TCRbeta V-CDR3-J region between a SMARTer oligo primer and a TCRbeta constant-region primer. Illumina adaptors and sample-specific index barcodes were added in a second PCR, with HighPrep bead cleanup and a Bioanalyzer check confirming a band of roughly 650 bp. Sequencing of the libraries was done on an Illumina MiSeq using 2x151 bp paired-end reads. Concerning the study's data processing: An in-house Java program demultiplexed the reads, while MiXCR assigned TCRbeta annotations and counted clonotypes. Repertoire overlap was assessed with Morisita-Horn indices from the R package vegan, and UPGMA clustering and Circos plots of recurring clonotypes were generated. Shannon diversity and richness were each normalized to the maximum value possible given the input cell numbers, so the resulting values fell between 0 and 1. CDR3beta sequences were aligned with MUSCLE, distances were computed with SeqinR, and multidimensional scaling was plotted in R. TCRdb reanalyzed the raw reads on its own, using fastp at Q25 for trimming and MiXCR for clone calling, and kept in-frame beta chains. Each entry merges the rows of one CDR3 protein and shows their most common DNA and genes. The V and J calls come from TCRdb's annotation, not from the publication. This sample is represented by some 460 distinct CDR3 sequences; over 6.5% of them were singletons. In total, the top ten clones hold about 28% of the sample.

The receptor was isolated from an adult man who received an inactivated Zika virus vaccine. Sequenced here: antigen-activated CD4+ T cells from blood, cultured, sampled during a Zika inactivated vaccine study. The chain uses TRBV6-5 and TRBJ1-6, and possibly TRBD1, on 5 matching bases. The CDR3 region reads CASSTGTENSPLHF. The DNA sequence is TGTGCCAGCAGCACCGGGACGGAGAATTCACCCCTCCACTTT.